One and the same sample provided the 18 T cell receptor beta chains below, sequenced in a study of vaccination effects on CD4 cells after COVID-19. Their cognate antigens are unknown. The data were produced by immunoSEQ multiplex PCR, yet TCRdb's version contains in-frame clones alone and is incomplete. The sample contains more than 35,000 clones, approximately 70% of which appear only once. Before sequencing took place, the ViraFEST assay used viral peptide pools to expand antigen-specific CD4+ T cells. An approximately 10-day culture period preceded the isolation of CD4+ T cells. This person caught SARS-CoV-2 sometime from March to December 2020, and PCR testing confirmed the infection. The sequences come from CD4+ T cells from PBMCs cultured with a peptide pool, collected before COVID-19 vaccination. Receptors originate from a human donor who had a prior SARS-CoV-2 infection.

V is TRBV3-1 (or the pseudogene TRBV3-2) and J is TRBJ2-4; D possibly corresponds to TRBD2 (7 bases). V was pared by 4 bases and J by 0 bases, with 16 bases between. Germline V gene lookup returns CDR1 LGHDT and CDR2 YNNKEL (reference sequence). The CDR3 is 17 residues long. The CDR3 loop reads CASSPRRGGLAKNIQYF. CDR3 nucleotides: TGTGCCAGCAGCCCCAGAAGGGGGGGTCTAGCCAAAAACATTCAGTACTTC.

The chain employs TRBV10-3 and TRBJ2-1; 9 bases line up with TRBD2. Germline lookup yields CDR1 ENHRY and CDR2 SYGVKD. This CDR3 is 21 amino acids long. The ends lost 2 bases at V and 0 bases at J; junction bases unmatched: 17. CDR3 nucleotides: TGTGCCATCAGTGAGATGGGTCCGAGACTAGCGGCTAAAACCTCCTACAATGAGCAGTTCTTC. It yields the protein CAISEMGPRLAAKTSYNEQFF.

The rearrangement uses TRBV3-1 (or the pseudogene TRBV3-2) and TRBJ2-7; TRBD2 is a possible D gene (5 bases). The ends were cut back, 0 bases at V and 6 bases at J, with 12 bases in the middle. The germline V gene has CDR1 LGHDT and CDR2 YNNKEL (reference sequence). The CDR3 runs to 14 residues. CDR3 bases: TGTGCCAGCAGCCAAGATCTCGCAGGAGGCGAGCAGTACTTC. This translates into CASSQDLAGGEQYF.

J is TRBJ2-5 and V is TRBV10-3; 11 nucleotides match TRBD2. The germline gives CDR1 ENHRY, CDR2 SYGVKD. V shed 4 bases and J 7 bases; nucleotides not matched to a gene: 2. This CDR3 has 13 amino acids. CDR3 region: CAISGLAGGTQYF. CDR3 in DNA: TGTGCCATCAGTGGGCTAGCGGGGGGGACCCAGTACTTC.

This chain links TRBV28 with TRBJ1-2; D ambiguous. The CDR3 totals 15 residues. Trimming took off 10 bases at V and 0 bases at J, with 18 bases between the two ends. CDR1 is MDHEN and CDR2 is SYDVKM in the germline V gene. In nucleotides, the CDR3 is TGTGCCACCCGGGCCCAGGCTGAAGCTAACTATGGCTACACCTTC. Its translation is CATRAQAEANYGYTF.

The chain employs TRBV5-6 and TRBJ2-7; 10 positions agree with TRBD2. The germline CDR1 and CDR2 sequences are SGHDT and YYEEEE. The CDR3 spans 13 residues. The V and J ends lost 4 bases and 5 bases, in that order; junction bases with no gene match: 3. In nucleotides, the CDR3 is TGTGCCAGCAGCAAACTAGCGGGACACGAGCAGTACTTC. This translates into CASSKLAGHEQYF.

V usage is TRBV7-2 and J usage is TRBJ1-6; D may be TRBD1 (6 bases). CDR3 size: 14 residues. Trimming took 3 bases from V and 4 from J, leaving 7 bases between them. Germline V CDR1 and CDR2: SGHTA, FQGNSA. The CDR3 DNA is TGTGCCAGCAGCTTGCAGGGGTATAATTCACCCCTCCACTTT. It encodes CASSLQGYNSPLHF.

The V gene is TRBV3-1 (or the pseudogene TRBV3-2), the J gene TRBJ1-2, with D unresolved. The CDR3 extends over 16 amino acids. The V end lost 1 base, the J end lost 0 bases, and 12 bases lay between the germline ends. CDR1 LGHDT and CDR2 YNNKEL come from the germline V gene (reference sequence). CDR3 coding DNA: TGTGCCAGCAGCCAAGGAGGATATATTACTAACTATGGCTACACCTTC. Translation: CASSQGGYITNYGYTF.

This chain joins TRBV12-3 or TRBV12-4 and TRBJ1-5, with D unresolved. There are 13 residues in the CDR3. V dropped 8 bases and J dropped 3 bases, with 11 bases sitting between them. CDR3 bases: TGTGCCAGCGCGGTGGTACTCAATCAGCCCCAGCATTTT. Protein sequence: CASAVVLNQPQHF.

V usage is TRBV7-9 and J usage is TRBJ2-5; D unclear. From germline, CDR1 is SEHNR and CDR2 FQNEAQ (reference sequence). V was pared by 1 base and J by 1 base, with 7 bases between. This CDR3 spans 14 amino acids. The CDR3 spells CASSLGYSQETQYF. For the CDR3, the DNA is TGTGCCAGCAGCTTAGGTTACTCCCAAGAGACCCAGTACTTC.

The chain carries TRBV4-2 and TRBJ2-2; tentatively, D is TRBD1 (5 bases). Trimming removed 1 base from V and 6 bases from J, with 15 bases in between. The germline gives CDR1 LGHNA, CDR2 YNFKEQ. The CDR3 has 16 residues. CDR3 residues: CASSQASRVDAGELFF. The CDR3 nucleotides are TGTGCCAGCAGCCAAGCATCCAGGGTCGACGCCGGGGAGCTGTTTTTT.

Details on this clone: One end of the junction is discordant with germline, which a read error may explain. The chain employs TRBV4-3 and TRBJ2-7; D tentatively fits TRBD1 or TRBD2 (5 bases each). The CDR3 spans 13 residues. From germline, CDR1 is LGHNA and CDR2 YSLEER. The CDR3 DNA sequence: TGCGCCAGCAGCCAAGAGGGGTGGGGGACCGCGCACTTC. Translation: CASSQEGWGTAHF.

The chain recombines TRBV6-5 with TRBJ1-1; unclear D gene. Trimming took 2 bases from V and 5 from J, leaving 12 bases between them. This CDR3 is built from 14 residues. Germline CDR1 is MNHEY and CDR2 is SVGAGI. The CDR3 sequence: CASSYLRTQTEAFF. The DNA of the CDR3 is TGTGCCAGCAGTTACCTCCGGACCCAGACTGAAGCTTTCTTT.

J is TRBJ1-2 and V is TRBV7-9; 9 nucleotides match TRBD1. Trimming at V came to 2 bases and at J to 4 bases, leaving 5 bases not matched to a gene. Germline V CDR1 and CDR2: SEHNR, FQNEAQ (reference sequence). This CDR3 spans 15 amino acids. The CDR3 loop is CASSLLGTGLYGYTF. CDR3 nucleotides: TGTGCCAGCAGCTTACTCGGGACAGGGCTCTATGGCTACACCTTC.

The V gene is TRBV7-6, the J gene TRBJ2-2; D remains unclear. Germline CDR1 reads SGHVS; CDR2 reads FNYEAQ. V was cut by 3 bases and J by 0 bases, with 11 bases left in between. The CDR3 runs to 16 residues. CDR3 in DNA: TGTGCCAGCAGCTTTTTTCCAGGAGCGAACACCGGGGAGCTGTTTTTT. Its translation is CASSFFPGANTGELFF.

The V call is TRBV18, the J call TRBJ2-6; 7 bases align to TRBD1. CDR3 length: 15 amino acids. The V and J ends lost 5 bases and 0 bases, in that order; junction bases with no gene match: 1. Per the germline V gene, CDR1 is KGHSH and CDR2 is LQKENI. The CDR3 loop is CASSSGGSGANVLTF. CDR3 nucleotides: TGTGCCAGCTCATCAGGGGGCTCTGGGGCCAACGTCCTGACTTTC.

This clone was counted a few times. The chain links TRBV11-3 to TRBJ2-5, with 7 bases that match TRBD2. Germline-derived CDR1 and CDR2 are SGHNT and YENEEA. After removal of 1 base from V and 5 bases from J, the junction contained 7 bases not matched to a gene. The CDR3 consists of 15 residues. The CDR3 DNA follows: TGTGCCAGCAGCTTAGCCGTGGGAGGGCTGGAGACCCAGTACTTC. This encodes CASSLAVGGLETQYF. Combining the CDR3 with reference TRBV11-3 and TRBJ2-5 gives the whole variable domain EAGVVQSPRYKIIEKKQPVAFWCNPISGHNTLYWYLQNLGQGPELLIRYENEEAVDDSQLPKDRFSAERLKGVDSTLKIQPAELGDSAVYLCASSLAVGGLETQYFGPGTRLLVL.

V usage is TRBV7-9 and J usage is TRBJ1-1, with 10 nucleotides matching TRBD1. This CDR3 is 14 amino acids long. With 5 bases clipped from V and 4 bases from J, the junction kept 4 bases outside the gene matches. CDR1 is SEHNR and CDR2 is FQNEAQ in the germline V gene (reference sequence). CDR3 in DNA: TGTGCCAGCAGCCTGACAGGGGGCGTCACTGAAGCTTTCTTT. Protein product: CASSLTGGVTEAFF.